These 21 T cell receptor beta chains were all obtained from the same sample, sequenced in a study of blood T cell repertoires in COVID-19. Produced via immunoSEQ multiplex PCR; TCRdb's table is partial and in-frame only. Among roughly 100,000 clones listed, about four fifths were seen once. Material: peripheral blood. These receptors were collected from an elderly man with acute or convalescent COVID-19.

The chain recombines TRBV30 with TRBJ2-1; D is uncertain. Germline values: CDR1 GTSNPN, CDR2 SVGIG (reference sequence). This CDR3 has 11 residues. V lost 4 bases and J 8 bases, leaving 9 bases between the germline ends. The CDR3 DNA reads as TGTGCCTGGACCCTGTCGGATGAGCAGTTCTTC. This codes for CAWTLSDEQFF.

The rearrangement links TRBV19 to TRBJ1-1, with D perhaps matching TRBD1 (6 bases). Trimming cost V 3 bases and J 3 bases, with 11 bases left between them. The CDR3 has 14 residues. Germline V gives CDR1 LNHDA, CDR2 SQIVND (reference sequence). The CDR3 reads CASSIAGGDTEAFF. The CDR3 nucleotides are TGTGCCAGTAGTATCGCTGGGGGCGACACTGAAGCTTTCTTT.

This clone was observed a handful of times. The chain uses TRBV5-4 and TRBJ2-3, with 7 bases lining up with TRBD2. The germline V gene has CDR1 SGHNT and CDR2 YYREEE (reference sequence). Trimming cost V 3 bases and J 0 bases; bases outside gene matches: 1. The CDR3 totals 14 residues. The CDR3 reads CASSSSGSTDTQYF. The CDR3 DNA sequence: TGTGCCAGCAGCTCTAGCGGTAGCACAGATACGCAGTATTTT.

The genes are TRBV5-1 and TRBJ1-1, with 9 bases lining up with TRBD1. CDR1 and CDR2 from the germline V gene are SGHRS and YFSETQ. V dropped 1 base and J dropped 4; count of bases not matched to a gene: 8. CDR3 size: 16 residues. DNA of the CDR3: TGCGCCAGCAGCTTGAACCCCGGGACAGGGATCACTGAAGCTTTCTTT. It specifies CASSLNPGTGITEAFF.

J is TRBJ2-1 and V is TRBV7-8; 7 bases line up with TRBD2. Germline assignment: CDR1 SGHVS and CDR2 FQNEAQ. The CDR3 length is 16 residues. V lost 4 bases, J lost 0 bases, and 6 bases stayed unmatched. The CDR3 sequence: CASSSSGGSSYNEQFF. The DNA of the CDR3 is TGTGCCAGCAGCTCTAGCGGAGGGAGCTCCTACAATGAGCAGTTCTTC.

This chain uses TRBV19 with TRBJ1-5; perhaps TRBD1 as D (5 bases). Trimming pared 3 bases from V and 2 bases from J, leaving 20 bases between. Per the germline V gene, CDR1 is LNHDA and CDR2 is SQIVND (reference sequence). The CDR3 sequence is 18 residues long. CDR3 sequence reads: CASSIRWGGHRRNQPQHF. CDR3 nucleotide sequence: TGTGCCAGTAGTATCCGGTGGGGGGGTCATCGACGCAATCAGCCCCAGCATTTT.

The chain combines TRBV5-4 with TRBJ2-1; TRBD2 agrees at 13 bases. V lost 0 bases to trimming and J lost 5 bases; unmatched junction nucleotides: 2. The length of the CDR3 is 16 residues. CDR1 is SGHNT and CDR2 is YYREEE in the germline V gene (reference sequence). CDR3 protein: CASSLAGTSGNNEQFF. CDR3 nucleotides: TGTGCCAGCAGCTTGGCCGGGACTAGCGGGAACAATGAGCAGTTCTTC.

This clone was detected only a few times. The chain has TRBV7-9 and TRBJ1-1; D not certain. CDR3 length equals 13 residues. V lost 5 bases, J lost 1 base, and 8 bases lay in between. Germline CDR1 and CDR2: SEHNR and FQNEAQ (reference sequence). CDR3 loop: CASSLHSNTEAFF. As DNA, the CDR3 is TGTGCCAGCAGCCTCCACTCGAACACTGAAGCTTTCTTT. The variable domain in full, completed from reference TRBV7-9 and TRBJ1-1, reads DTGVSQNPRHKITKRGQNVTFRCDPISEHNRLYWYRQTLGQGPEFLTYFQNEAQLEKSRLLSDRFSAERPKGSFSTLEIQRTEQGDSAMYLCASSLHSNTEAFFGQGTRLTVV.

The rearrangement links TRBV30 to TRBJ1-6; the D gene is possibly TRBD1 (5 bases). CDR1 and CDR2 from the germline V gene are GTSNPN and SVGIG (reference sequence). This CDR3 spans 14 amino acids. Trimming cost V 2 bases and J 0 bases, with 5 bases left between them. The CDR3 protein is CAWSRGSYNSPLHF. DNA for the CDR3: TGTGCCTGGAGTAGGGGCTCCTATAATTCACCCCTCCACTTT.

The V gene is TRBV5-8, the J gene TRBJ2-5, with D maybe TRBD2 (6 bases). This CDR3 spans 15 amino acids. From germline, CDR1 is SGHTS and CDR2 YDEGEE. Trimming pared 4 bases from V and 5 bases from J, leaving 18 bases between. CDR3: CASSRDSLLSETQYF. CDR3 nucleotides: TGTGCCAGCAGCCGGGACTCCCTATTGTCGGAGACCCAGTACTTC.

The gene calls are TRBV15 and TRBJ1-2, with 10 nucleotides matching TRBD1. From germline, CDR1 is LNHNV and CDR2 YYDKDF (reference sequence). The CDR3 consists of 16 residues. The J segment lost 6 bases and the V segment lost 1 base, leaving 8 bases of the junction unmatched. The DNA for the CDR3 is TGTGCCACCAGCAGAGCCGGGACAGGGGCCTCTCATGGCTACACCTTC. This translates into CATSRAGTGASHGYTF.

This clone has a handful of counts. The chain carries TRBV11-1 and TRBJ1-1; D remains ambiguous. The CDR3 consists of 16 residues. Per the germline V gene, CDR1 is SGHAT and CDR2 is FQDESV (reference sequence). Trimming removed 0 bases at V and 0 bases at J, with 11 bases between. The CDR3 nucleotides are TGTGCCAGCAGCTTAGCGACGGAGTTCCTGAACACTGAAGCTTTCTTT. Translated: CASSLATEFLNTEAFF.

The rearrangement joins TRBV11-1 to TRBJ2-1, with D possibly TRBD1 on 6 matching bases. The length of the CDR3 is 16 residues. Trimming cost V 5 bases and J 7 bases, with 21 bases left between them. The V gene's germline CDR1 is SGHAT and CDR2 FQDESV (reference sequence). The CDR3, as DNA: TGTGCCAGCAGCGTGATAACAGGGTATGTGGCAAATGAGCAGTTCTTC. This sequence encodes CASSVITGYVANEQFF.

The chain has TRBV6-1 and TRBJ1-5; weak D call: TRBD1 (6 bases). Germline CDR1 is MNHNS and CDR2 is SASEGT. The CDR3 is 15 residues long. The germline V and J ends were trimmed by 3 bases and 7 bases, with 16 bases remaining between them. CDR3 in DNA: TGTGCCAGCAGTGAGCTTCAGGGGCCTGGGCAGCCCCAGCATTTT. Its translation: CASSELQGPGQPQHF.

The V call is TRBV19, the J call TRBJ2-7; a weak D match, TRBD2 (6 bases). The V end was cut by 6 bases, the J end by 0 bases, with 12 bases between. The CDR3 has 14 amino acids. Germline CDR1 LNHDA, CDR2 SQIVND (reference sequence). The CDR3 sequence is CASSPGLSSYEQYF. The CDR3 DNA follows: TGTGCCAGTAGCCCGGGACTGAGCTCCTACGAGCAGTACTTC.

The chain links TRBV5-4 to TRBJ2-5; 8 bases agree with TRBD2. J lost 4 bases, V lost 0 bases, and 11 bases had no gene match. In germline, CDR1 is SGHNT, CDR2 YYREEE (reference sequence). The CDR3 runs to 17 residues. CDR3 coding DNA: TGTGCCAGCAGCTTGGGGGGGCCTAGCGGGTCTCGAGAGACCCAGTACTTC. Amino acid sequence: CASSLGGPSGSRETQYF.

The V and J genes are TRBV25-1 and TRBJ1-4, with 9 bases identical to TRBD1. Germline trimming cut 1 base from V and 10 bases from J; bases unmatched to any gene: 10. CDR3 length: 16 amino acids. CDR1 and CDR2 (germline): MGHDK, SYGVNS. This chain's CDR3 is CASSESRGTGFGKLFF. CDR3 coding DNA: TGTGCCAGCAGTGAATCAAGGGGGACAGGGTTCGGAAAACTGTTTTTT.

The chain links TRBV18 to TRBJ2-7; 7 bases agree with TRBD1. Germline lookup yields CDR1 KGHSH and CDR2 LQKENI. The CDR3 is 15 amino acids. Trimming removed 0 bases from V and 0 bases from J; junction bases left unmatched: 2. The CDR3 loop is CASSPPDRSSYEQYF. CDR3 sequence (DNA): TGTGCCAGCTCACCACCGGACAGGTCCTCCTACGAGCAGTACTTC.

V usage is TRBV2 and J usage is TRBJ1-1, with D tentatively TRBD1 (5 bases). The V end lost 9 bases, the J end lost 8 bases, and 19 bases lay between the germline ends. The germline V gene encodes CDR1 SNHLY and CDR2 FYNNEI. CDR3 length: 13 residues. CDR3 amino acids: CASLQIGSGEAFF. CDR3 in DNA: TGTGCCAGTTTGCAGATTGGGTCAGGGGAAGCTTTCTTT.

The chain links TRBV29-1 to TRBJ2-5; 14 bases agree with TRBD2. V lost 2 bases to trimming and J lost 4 bases; unmatched junction nucleotides: 6. The CDR3 covers 16 residues. The germline CDR1 and CDR2 sequences are SQVTM and ANQGSEA. The CDR3 spells CSVESGTSGSAETQYF. The DNA of the CDR3 is TGCAGCGTTGAATCCGGGACTAGCGGGAGTGCAGAGACCCAGTACTTC.

This chain links TRBV28 with TRBJ2-1; TRBD2 agrees at 7 bases. The CDR3 length is 14 residues. In germline, CDR1 is MDHEN, CDR2 SYDVKM. V lost 1 base and J lost 6; bases outside the gene matches: 3. CDR3 residues: CASSLYLAVNEQFF. Here the CDR3 DNA reads TGTGCCAGCAGTTTATACCTAGCGGTCAATGAGCAGTTCTTC. The whole variable domain, filled in from reference TRBV28 and TRBJ2-1, reads DVKVTQSSRYLVKRTGEKVFLECVQDMDHENMFWYRQDPGLGLRLIYFSYDVKMKEKGDIPEGYSVSREKKERFSLILESASTNQTSMYLCASSLYLAVNEQFFGPGTRLTVL.